One sample yielded the 20 T cell receptor beta chains listed below, sequenced in a study of neoadjuvant anti-PD-1 for oral cavity cancer (dated by TCRdb to about 2021). The intended sense of this specimen's time point label: before neoadjuvant nivolumab. The library was prepared using the immunoSEQ multiplex PCR assay. What TCRdb holds here is the immuneACCESS table cut down to in-frame rearrangements. Part of the clones is not present; checked against another copy, under half of the missing clones reflect an unresolved V gene, and the others are unexplained. Present in this sample are approximately 83,000 clones, 70% to 85% of which were seen just once. The ten largest clones add up to around 3.1% of the sample. This specimen consisted of PBMCs, obtained before nivolumab (anti-PD-1) treatment. The origin of the receptors is a person aged 35 to 85 with oral cavity squamous cell carcinoma.

This clone was found once. The chain has TRBV7-9 and TRBJ2-3; D gene uncertain. There are 15 residues in the CDR3. Germline CDR1 SEHNR, CDR2 FQNEAQ (reference sequence). Trimming cost V 6 bases and J 1 base, with 14 bases left between them. CDR3 DNA sequence: TGTGCCAGCAGGCTCGGGCCTTGGGGCACAGATACGCAGTATTTT. This codes for CASRLGPWGTDTQYF.

This chain joins TRBV30 and TRBJ1-5; no clear D gene. The germline gives CDR1 GTSNPN, CDR2 SVGIG (reference sequence). Trimming cost V 2 bases and J 8 bases, with 16 bases left between them. This CDR3 is 14 amino acids long. Here the CDR3 DNA reads TGTGCCTGGAGTTTGTTCGGGAAAAGAGAGCCCCAGCATTTT. It encodes CAWSLFGKREPQHF.

CDR3 loop: CASSPGIRTGPGEQYF. The DNA of the CDR3 is TGTGCCAGCAGCCCTGGTATAAGGACGGGTCCTGGAGAGCAGTACTTC. The chain uses TRBV11-2 and TRBJ2-7; D is ambiguous. Germline V gives CDR1 SGHAT, CDR2 FQNNGV. This CDR3 has 16 residues. Trimming pared 5 bases from V and 7 bases from J, leaving 24 bases between. The whole variable domain, filled in from reference TRBV11-2 and TRBJ2-7, reads EAGVAQSPRYKIIEKRQSVAFWCNPISGHATLYWYQQILGQGPKLLIQFQNNGVVDDSQLPKDRFSAERLKGVDSTLKIQPAKLEDSAVYLCASSPGIRTGPGEQYFGPGTRLTVT.

The V call is TRBV7-8, the J call TRBJ2-1; no firm D call. V dropped 5 bases and J dropped 3 bases, with 5 bases sitting between them. The CDR3 spans 12 residues. Looked up from germline, CDR1 is SGHVS and CDR2 is FQNEAQ. CDR3 in DNA: TGTGCCAGCAGCAACGGCTACAATGAGCAGTTCTTC. Its protein product is CASSNGYNEQFF.

This clone occurred a few times. The chain links TRBV5-1 to TRBJ2-1, with 7 bases aligning to TRBD1. The trim removed 0 bases at V and 3 bases at J, leaving 3 bases unmatched. Looked up from germline, CDR1 is SGHRS and CDR2 is YFSETQ. CDR3 length: 15 amino acids. The CDR3 region has the DNA TGCGCCAGCAGCTTGGAAGGACAGGACTACAATGAGCAGTTCTTC. Translation gives CASSLEGQDYNEQFF. The full variable domain, rest sourced from reference TRBV5-1 and TRBJ2-1, is KAGVTQTPRYLIKTRGQQVTLSCSPISGHRSVSWYQQTPGQGLQFLFEYFSETQRNKGNFPGRFSGRQFSNSRSEMNVSTLELGDSALYLCASSLEGQDYNEQFFGPGTRLTVL.

J is TRBJ1-1 and V is TRBV28; no definite D call. V was clipped by 3 bases and J by 0 bases, with 11 bases between them. The CDR3 sequence is 15 residues long. CDR1 and CDR2 (germline): MDHEN, SYDVKM. In nucleotides, the CDR3 is TGTGCCAGCAGTTTCACGGGCAGACTGAACACTGAAGCTTTCTTT. It codes for CASSFTGRLNTEAFF.

This chain connects TRBV4-1 to TRBJ2-3; 7 bases line up with TRBD2. Trimming at V came to 3 bases and at J to 2 bases, leaving 5 bases not matched to a gene. CDR1 MGHRA and CDR2 YSYEKL come from the germline V gene. This CDR3 region has 15 residues. The CDR3 region is CASSHVTSATDTQYF. The CDR3 DNA follows: TGCGCCAGCAGCCATGTAACTAGCGCCACAGATACGCAGTATTTT.

This clone was seen more than once but under ten times. The chain joins TRBV5-1 to TRBJ1-1; the match to TRBD1 covers 7 bases. J lost 0 bases, V lost 0 bases, and 2 bases had no gene match. This CDR3 is 15 amino acids long. The germline gives CDR1 SGHRS, CDR2 YFSETQ. The CDR3 spells CASSLGQGMNTEAFF. The CDR3 nucleotides read TGCGCCAGCAGCTTGGGACAGGGAATGAACACTGAAGCTTTCTTT. The whole variable domain, filled in from reference TRBV5-1 and TRBJ1-1, reads KAGVTQTPRYLIKTRGQQVTLSCSPISGHRSVSWYQQTPGQGLQFLFEYFSETQRNKGNFPGRFSGRQFSNSRSEMNVSTLELGDSALYLCASSLGQGMNTEAFFGQGTRLTVV.

The gene calls are TRBV7-8 and TRBJ1-4; TRBD1 might be the D (6 bases). Germline V gene lookup returns CDR1 SGHVS and CDR2 FQNEAQ. The CDR3 runs to 15 residues. Trimming removed 5 bases from V and 3 bases from J, with 13 bases in between. In DNA form, the CDR3 reads TGTGCCAGCAGCCGCTTGGGGGCAGCTAATGAAAAACTGTTTTTT. It encodes CASSRLGAANEKLFF.

This clone has only one observation. This sequence joins TRBV6-5 and TRBJ2-2, with D maybe TRBD2 (6 bases). Trimming removed 9 bases from V and 8 bases from J, with 16 bases in between. This CDR3 has 13 amino acids. Germline values: CDR1 MNHEY, CDR2 SVGAGI. As DNA, the CDR3 is TGTGCCAGTTCGGAGGGTGGCTTGGGGGAGCTGTTTTTT. Translating gives CASSEGGLGELFF.

In this sample, this clone turned up a few times. The DNA for the CDR3 is TGTGCCAGCAGTCCTCAGGGCTCTCGTGGCTACACCTTC. The encoded protein is CASSPQGSRGYTF. The V and J genes are TRBV27 and TRBJ1-2; D is perhaps TRBD1 (5 bases). Germline-derived CDR1 and CDR2 are MNHEY and SMNVEV (reference sequence). The CDR3 loop spans 13 amino acids. V lost 5 bases and J 7 bases, leaving 14 bases between the germline ends.

The rearrangement uses TRBV6-5 and TRBJ1-5; TRBD1 matches at 7 bases. Germline loops: CDR1 MNHEY, CDR2 SVGAGI. CDR3 length: 12 residues. V was clipped by 5 bases and J by 15 bases; unmatched bases: 10. CDR3 in amino acids: CASSGSGGPVHF. DNA of the CDR3: TGTGCCAGCAGTGGATCAGGGGGTCCGGTGCATTTT.

The chain has TRBV21-1 and TRBJ2-7; the DNA was not used to check the table's D call, TRBD1. TRBV21-1 is deemed a pseudogene. The CDR3 consists of 22 residues. The CDR3 is CASSKAGLPFLLNRQGWNEQYF. The CDR3 DNA is TGTGCCAGCAGCAAAGCCGGACTCCCATTCCTTCTAAATAGACAGGGGTGGAACGAGCAGTACTTC.

In nucleotides, the CDR3 is TGTGCCTGGAGTTCGCGGCAGTACAATGAGCAGTTCTTC. Residues: CAWSSRQYNEQFF. The gene calls are TRBV30 and TRBJ2-1; D call uncertain. Germline assignment: CDR1 GTSNPN and CDR2 SVGIG (reference sequence). The CDR3 runs 13 residues. V was shortened by 2 bases and J by 4 bases, with 9 bases between the two germline ends.

The CDR3 spells CAWKEDANYGYTF. As DNA, the CDR3 is TGTGCCTGGAAAGAGGATGCTAACTATGGCTACACCTTC. This chain uses TRBV30 with TRBJ1-2; D ambiguous. The germline CDR1 and CDR2 sequences are GTSNPN and SVGIG (reference sequence). This CDR3 has 13 amino acids. V was clipped by 4 bases and J by 0 bases, with 9 bases between them. Using reference TRBV30 and TRBJ1-2 for the parts outside the CDR3, the full variable domain is SQTIHQWPATLVQPVGSPLSLECTVEGTSNPNLYWYRQAAGRGLQLLFYSVGIGQISSEVPQNLSASRPQDRQFILSSKKLLLSDSGFYLCAWKEDANYGYTFGSGTRLTVV.

Details on this clone: The sample carries other DNA sequences with the same CDR3. The V and J genes are TRBV6-5 and TRBJ1-4; TRBD1 might be the D (5 bases). CDR3 length equals 14 residues. The germline gives CDR1 MNHEY, CDR2 SVGAGI. V shed 0 bases and J shed 6 bases, with 8 bases lying between them. The CDR3 DNA follows: TGTGCCAGCAGTTACTCCGGGGGTGATGAAAAACTGTTTTTT. Protein product: CASSYSGGDEKLFF.

This chain connects TRBV19 to TRBJ2-1; either TRBD1 or TRBD2 may supply D (5 bases each). Trimming cost V 3 bases and J 7 bases, with 16 bases left between them. Germline loops: CDR1 LNHDA, CDR2 SQIVND (reference sequence). This CDR3 comprises 15 residues. DNA for the CDR3: TGTGCCAGTAGTATCGGTGGGGGATACAGGAATGAGCAGTTCTTC. Its translation: CASSIGGGYRNEQFF.

The rearrangement links TRBV5-1 to TRBJ2-7; 10 bases are a match to TRBD1. The CDR3 has 15 amino acids. J gave up 2 bases and V 4 bases, and 6 bases lay outside the gene matches. Germline CDR1 SGHRS, CDR2 YFSETQ. CDR3 in amino acids: CASSPGQGIPYEQYF. In nucleotides, the CDR3 is TGCGCCAGCAGCCCGGGACAGGGGATCCCCTACGAGCAGTACTTC.

The chain uses TRBV6-4 and TRBJ2-6; 7 bases fit TRBD1. The CDR3 is made up of 15 amino acids. The V segment lost 6 bases and the J segment 2 bases; nucleotides outside the gene matches: 4. Germline V gene sequence: CDR1 MRHNA, CDR2 SNTAGT. CDR3 in amino acids: CASSAGQAGANVLTF. CDR3 in DNA: TGTGCCAGCAGCGCTGGACAGGCTGGGGCCAACGTCCTGACTTTC.

The chain couples TRBV11-2 to TRBJ2-7; 9 positions agree with TRBD1. There are 13 residues in the CDR3. V shed 5 bases and J 3 bases; nucleotides not matched to a gene: 2. CDR1 and CDR2 (germline): SGHAT, FQNNGV. CDR3: CASSMTGGYEQYF. In DNA, the CDR3 is TGTGCCAGCAGCATGACAGGGGGCTACGAGCAGTACTTC. Full variable domain (rest looked up from reference TRBV11-2 and TRBJ2-7): EAGVAQSPRYKIIEKRQSVAFWCNPISGHATLYWYQQILGQGPKLLIQFQNNGVVDDSQLPKDRFSAERLKGVDSTLKIQPAKLEDSAVYLCASSMTGGYEQYFGPGTRLTVT.